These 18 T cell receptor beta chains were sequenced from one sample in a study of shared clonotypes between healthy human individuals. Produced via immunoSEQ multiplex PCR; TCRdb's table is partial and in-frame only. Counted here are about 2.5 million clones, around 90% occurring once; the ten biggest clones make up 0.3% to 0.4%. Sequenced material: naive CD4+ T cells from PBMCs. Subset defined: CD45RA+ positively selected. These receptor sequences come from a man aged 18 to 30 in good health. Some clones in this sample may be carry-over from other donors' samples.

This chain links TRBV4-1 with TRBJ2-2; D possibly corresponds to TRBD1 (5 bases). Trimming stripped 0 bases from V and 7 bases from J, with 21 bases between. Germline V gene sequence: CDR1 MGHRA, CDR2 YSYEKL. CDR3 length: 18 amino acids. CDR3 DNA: TGCGCCAGCAGCCAAGATCCCCAACAGGCGATGCAGGGCGGGGAGCTGTTTTTT. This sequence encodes CASSQDPQQAMQGGELFF.

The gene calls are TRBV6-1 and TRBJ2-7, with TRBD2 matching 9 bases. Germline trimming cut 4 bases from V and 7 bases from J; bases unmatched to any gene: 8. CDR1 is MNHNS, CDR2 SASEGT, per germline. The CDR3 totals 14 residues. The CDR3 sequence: CASSGGGAFVEQYF. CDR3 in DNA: TGTGCCAGCAGTGGCGGGGGGGCCTTTGTAGAGCAGTACTTC.

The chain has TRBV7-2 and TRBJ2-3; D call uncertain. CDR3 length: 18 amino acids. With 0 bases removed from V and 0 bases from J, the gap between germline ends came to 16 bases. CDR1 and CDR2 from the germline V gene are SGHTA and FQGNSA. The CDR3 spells CASSLAVWQAASTDTQYF. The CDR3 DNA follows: TGTGCCAGCAGCTTAGCGGTTTGGCAGGCCGCTAGCACAGATACGCAGTATTTT.

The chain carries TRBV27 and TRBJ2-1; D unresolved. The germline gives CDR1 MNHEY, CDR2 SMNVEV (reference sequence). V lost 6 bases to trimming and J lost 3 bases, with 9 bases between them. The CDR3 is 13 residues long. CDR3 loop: CASSLTLYNEQFF. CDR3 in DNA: TGTGCCAGCAGCTTGACTCTCTACAATGAGCAGTTCTTC.

The CDR3 DNA reads TGCAGCGTTGTGGGACTAGCGGCTGGTCCCTACGAGCAGTACTTC. Encoded protein: CSVVGLAAGPYEQYF. The J gene is TRBJ2-7, the V gene TRBV29-1; 11 nucleotides line up with TRBD2. J was trimmed by 2 bases and V by 4 bases; bases with no gene match: 7. Germline V CDR1 and CDR2: SQVTM, ANQGSEA. The length of the CDR3 is 15 residues.

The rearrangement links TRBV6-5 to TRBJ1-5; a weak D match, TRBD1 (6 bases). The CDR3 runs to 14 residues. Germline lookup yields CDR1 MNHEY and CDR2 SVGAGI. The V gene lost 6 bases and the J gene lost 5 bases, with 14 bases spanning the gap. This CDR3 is CASRKNRDHQPQHF. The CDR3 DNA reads TGTGCCAGCAGGAAAAACAGGGATCATCAGCCCCAGCATTTT.

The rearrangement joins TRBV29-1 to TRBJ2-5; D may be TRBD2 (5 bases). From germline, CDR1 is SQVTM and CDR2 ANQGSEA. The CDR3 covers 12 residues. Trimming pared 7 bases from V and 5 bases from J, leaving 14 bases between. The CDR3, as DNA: TGCAGCGCCTCACGGGGTTCGGAGACCCAGTACTTC. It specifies CSASRGSETQYF.

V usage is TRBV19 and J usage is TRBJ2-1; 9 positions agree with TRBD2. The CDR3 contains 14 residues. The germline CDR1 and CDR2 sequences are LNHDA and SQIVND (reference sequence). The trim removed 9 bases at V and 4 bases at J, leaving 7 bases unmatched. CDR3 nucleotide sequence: TGTGCCAGCAAGCGGGAGGTGGGGTACAATGAGCAGTTCTTC. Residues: CASKREVGYNEQFF.

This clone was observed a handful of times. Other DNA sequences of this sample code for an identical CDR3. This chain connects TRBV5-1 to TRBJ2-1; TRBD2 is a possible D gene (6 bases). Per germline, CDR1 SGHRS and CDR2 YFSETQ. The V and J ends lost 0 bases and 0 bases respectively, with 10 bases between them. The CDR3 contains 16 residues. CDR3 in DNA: TGCGCCAGCAGCTTGGCGGGGGTGAGCTCCTACAATGAGCAGTTCTTC. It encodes CASSLAGVSSYNEQFF.

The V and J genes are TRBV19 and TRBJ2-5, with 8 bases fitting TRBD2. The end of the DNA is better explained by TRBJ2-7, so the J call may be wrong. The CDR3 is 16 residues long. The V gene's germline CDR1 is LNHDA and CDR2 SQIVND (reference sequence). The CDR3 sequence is CASSIRAGRASYEQYF. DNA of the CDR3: TGTGCCAGTAGTATACGCGCCGGGAGGGCCTCCTACGAGCAGTACTTC.

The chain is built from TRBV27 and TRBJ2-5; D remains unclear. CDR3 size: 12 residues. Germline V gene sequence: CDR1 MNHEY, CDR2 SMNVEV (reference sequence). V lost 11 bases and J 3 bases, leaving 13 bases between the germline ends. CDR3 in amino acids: CAGPPDKETQYF. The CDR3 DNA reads TGTGCCGGACCCCCGGATAAAGAGACCCAGTACTTC.

The DNA of the CDR3 is TGTGCCAGCAGTCGCGGGAGGTGGACCGGGGAGCTGTTTTTT. It specifies CASSRGRWTGELFF. This chain links TRBV2 with TRBJ2-2; 8 nucleotides align to TRBD2. The CDR3 loop spans 14 amino acids. CDR1 and CDR2 from the germline V gene are SNHLY and FYNNEI. The ends lost 5 bases at V and 5 bases at J; junction bases unmatched: 4.

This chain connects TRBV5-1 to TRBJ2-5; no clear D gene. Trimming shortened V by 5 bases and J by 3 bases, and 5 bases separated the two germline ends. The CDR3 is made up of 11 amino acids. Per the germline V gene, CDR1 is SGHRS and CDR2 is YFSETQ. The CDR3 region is CASRKEETQYF. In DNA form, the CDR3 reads TGCGCCAGCAGGAAGGAAGAGACCCAGTACTTC.

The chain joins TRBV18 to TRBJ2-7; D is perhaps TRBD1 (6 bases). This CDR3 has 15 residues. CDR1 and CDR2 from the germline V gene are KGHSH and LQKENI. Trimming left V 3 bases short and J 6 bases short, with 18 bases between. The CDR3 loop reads CASSPRGSLPSEQYF. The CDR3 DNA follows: TGTGCCAGCTCACCCAGGGGCAGCCTACCAAGCGAGCAGTACTTC.

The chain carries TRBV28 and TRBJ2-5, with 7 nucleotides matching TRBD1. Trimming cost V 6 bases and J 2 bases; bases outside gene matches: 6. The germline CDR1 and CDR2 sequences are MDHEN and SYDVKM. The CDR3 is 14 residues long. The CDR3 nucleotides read TGTGCCAGCAGATTACCGGGACAGCAAGAGACCCAGTACTTC. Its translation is CASRLPGQQETQYF. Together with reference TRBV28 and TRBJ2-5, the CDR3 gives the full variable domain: DVKVTQSSRYLVKRTGEKVFLECVQDMDHENMFWYRQDPGLGLRLIYFSYDVKMKEKGDIPEGYSVSREKKERFSLILESASTNQTSMYLCASRLPGQQETQYFGPGTRLLVL.

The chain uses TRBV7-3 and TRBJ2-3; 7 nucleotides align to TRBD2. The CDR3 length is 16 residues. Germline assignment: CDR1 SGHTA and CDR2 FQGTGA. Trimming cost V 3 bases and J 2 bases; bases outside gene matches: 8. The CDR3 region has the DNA TGTGCCAGCAGCTTCTCCGGGACTATCTCCACAGATACGCAGTATTTT. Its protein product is CASSFSGTISTDTQYF.

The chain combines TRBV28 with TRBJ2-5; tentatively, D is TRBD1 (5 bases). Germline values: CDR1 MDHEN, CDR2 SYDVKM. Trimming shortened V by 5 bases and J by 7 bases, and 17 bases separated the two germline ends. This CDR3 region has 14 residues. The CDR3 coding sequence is TGTGCCAGCAGTCCCAACAGGCCGGGCGGGACCCAGTACTTC. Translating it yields CASSPNRPGGTQYF.

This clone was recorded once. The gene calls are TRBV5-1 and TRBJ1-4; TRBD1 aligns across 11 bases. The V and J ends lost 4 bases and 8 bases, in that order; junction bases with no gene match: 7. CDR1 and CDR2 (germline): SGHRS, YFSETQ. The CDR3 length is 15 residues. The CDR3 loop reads CASSPEGTGGEKLFF. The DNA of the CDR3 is TGCGCCAGCAGCCCGGAGGGGACAGGGGGAGAAAAACTGTTTTTT.